Listed below are T cell receptor beta chains from one sample, sequenced in a study of long-term antiretroviral therapy in people with HIV. The repertoire was sequenced with immunoSEQ multiplex PCR; TCRdb's copy has only in-frame clones and lacks some. The sample holds some 25,000 clones, around 85% seen once. The sequenced sample was unsorted PBMCs, obtained 1.2 years after starting antiretroviral therapy. Receptor source: a middle-aged man with HIV. Each CDR3 is given with its conserved first and last residue. The order of the fields is D gene, V gene, J gene, clone size, CDR3 protein, CDR3 DNA. The D gene is left open where the match is weak. For some rows the clone size is stated as once, few or many, or as a class when expanded; others skip it.

>.|TRBV30|TRBJ1-6|.
CAWRGQHSYNSPLHF
TGTGCCTGGAGAGGGCAGCACTCCTATAATTCACCCCTCCACTTT
>TRBD1|TRBV27|TRBJ1-1|.
CASSSLTGYNTEAFF
TGTGCCAGCAGTTCCCTGACAGGGTACAACACTGAAGCTTTCTTT
>.|TRBV7-6|TRBJ2-2|.
CASSIKQGSITGELFF
TGTGCCAGCAGCATAAAACAGGGATCTATCACCGGGGAGCTGTTTTTT
>.|TRBV10-2|TRBJ2-7|.
CASSLDRSSYEQYF
TGCGCCAGCAGTCTCGACAGGAGCTCCTACGAGCAGTACTTC
>.|TRBV2|TRBJ2-7|.
CASRSSMGSRNVHEQYF
TGTGCCAGCAGATCCTCTATGGGGAGCCGGAACGTCCACGAGCAGTACTTC
>TRBD1|TRBV28|TRBJ2-6|.
CASTDRTSSGANVLTF
TGTGCCAGCACGGACAGGACCAGCTCTGGGGCCAACGTCCTGACTTTC
>TRBD1|TRBV30|TRBJ1-3|few
CAWGQGRSGNTIYF
TGTGCCTGGGGACAGGGGCGCTCTGGAAACACCATATATTTT
>TRBD2|TRBV6-4|TRBJ2-3|.
CASSPLAGGPDTQYF
TGTGCCAGCAGCCCCCTTGCGGGGGGGCCCGATACGCAGTATTTT
>.|TRBV19|TRBJ1-5|.
CASARTVSNQPQHF
TGTGCCAGCGCGAGGACAGTGAGCAATCAGCCCCAGCATTTT
>TRBD1|TRBV28|TRBJ1-6|.
CASSLFDRGYSPLHF
TGTGCCAGCAGTTTATTCGACAGGGGATATTCACCCCTCCACTTT
>TRBD1|TRBV13|TRBJ1-1|.
CASSLDRGGTEAFF
TGTGCCAGCAGCTTAGACAGGGGCGGCACTGAAGCTTTCTTT
>.|TRBV11-3|TRBJ1-1|.
CASSLPEIGARVHTEAFF
TGTGCCAGCAGCTTACCAGAGATTGGTGCCAGGGTCCACACTGAAGCTTTCTTT
>.|TRBV9|TRBJ1-2|once
CASSVYQGGHGYTF
TGTGCCAGCAGCGTTTATCAAGGAGGACATGGCTACACCTTC
>.|TRBV7-9|TRBJ2-2|.
CASSFFSENTGELFF
TGTGCCAGCAGCTTCTTCAGTGAGAACACCGGGGAGCTGTTTTTT
>TRBD1|TRBV2|TRBJ2-1|.
CASSEDPQGVNDEQFF
TGTGCCAGCAGTGAAGACCCACAGGGGGTGAATGATGAGCAGTTCTTC
>.|TRBV19|TRBJ2-2|.
CASSRTYGELFF
TGTGCCAGTAGTAGGACTTACGGGGAGCTGTTTTTT
>.|TRBV11-1|TRBJ2-7|.
CASSLEAATGEQYF
TGTGCCAGCAGCTTAGAGGCCGCTACCGGCGAGCAGTACTTC
>TRBD1|TRBV5-4|TRBJ1-3|.
CASSLQGSPGNTIYF
TGTGCCAGCAGCCTACAGGGGAGCCCCGGAAACACCATATATTTT
>.|TRBV6-1|TRBJ2-7|.
CASSEARGWGAYEQYF
TGTGCCAGCAGTGAAGCGAGGGGGTGGGGAGCCTACGAGCAGTACTTC
>.|TRBV28|TRBJ1-5|.
CASRSGGTYQPQHF
TGTGCCAGCAGGTCCGGGGGGACTTATCAGCCCCAGCATTTT
>.|TRBV10-3|TRBJ1-2|.
CAISASPNYGYTF
TGTGCCATCAGTGCCTCACCTAACTATGGCTACACCTTC
>TRBD1|TRBV7-2|TRBJ1-1|.
CASSTTGRSTEAFF
TGTGCCAGCAGCACGACAGGGAGGAGCACTGAAGCTTTCTTT
>.|TRBV15|TRBJ2-7|.
CATSRERLQSYEQYF
TGTGCCACCAGCAGAGAAAGGCTACAGTCCTACGAGCAGTACTTC
>.|TRBV2|TRBJ1-6|few
CASSDIYGNSPLHF
TGTGCCAGCAGTGACATTTACGGTAATTCACCCCTCCACTTT
>TRBD2|TRBV5-4|TRBJ2-5|.
CASSPRGASGGEEKTQYF
TGTGCCAGCAGCCCGCGCGGGGCTAGCGGGGGCGAGGAAAAGACCCAGTACTTC
>.|TRBV23-1|TRBJ2-4|.
CASSQRGKNIQYF
TGCGCCAGCAGCCAGCGTGGCAAAAACATTCAGTACTTC
>.|TRBV5-1|TRBJ1-3|few
CASSGDGYSGNTIYF
TGCGCCAGCAGCGGGGACGGATATTCTGGAAACACCATATATTTT
>TRBD2|TRBV5-1|TRBJ2-1|.
CASSFSSGSYNEQFF
TGCGCCAGCAGCTTCTCTAGCGGCTCCTACAATGAGCAGTTCTTC
>TRBD1|TRBV9|TRBJ1-6|.
CASSVGTGGSSPLHF
TGTGCCAGCAGCGTAGGGACAGGGGGCAGCTCACCCCTCCACTTT
>TRBD1|TRBV28|TRBJ2-6|once
CASSLLRGQGKRGANVLTF
TGTGCCAGCAGCCTGCTGAGGGGACAGGGAAAACGTGGGGCCAACGTCCTGACTTTC
>.|TRBV4-1|TRBJ1-4|.
CASSQEGVKGATNEKLFF
TGCGCCAGCAGCCAAGAGGGGGTAAAGGGAGCAACTAATGAAAAACTGTTTTTT
>TRBD1|TRBV6-5|TRBJ1-1|.
CASSYGTGVNTEAFF
TGTGCCAGCAGTTACGGGACAGGGGTGAACACTGAAGCTTTCTTT
>TRBD1|TRBV7-9|TRBJ2-7|.
CASSPPGQDYEQYF
TGTGCCAGCAGCCCTCCGGGACAGGATTACGAGCAGTACTTC
>.|TRBV2|TRBJ1-5|.
CASSGRGDQPQHF
TGTGCCAGCAGCGGCCGCGGGGATCAGCCCCAGCATTTT
>.|TRBV27|TRBJ2-7|once
CASSPPYSYEQYF
TGTGCCAGCAGTCCCCCCTACTCCTACGAGCAGTACTTC
>.|TRBV21-1|TRBJ1-1|.
CASSNGTLNTEAFF
TGTGCCAGCAGCAATGGCACCCTGAACACTGAAGCTTTCTTT
>.|TRBV27|TRBJ2-3|.
CASSLGSSRTDTQYF
TGTGCCAGCAGCTTAGGGTCCAGTCGCACAGATACGCAGTATTTT
>TRBD1|TRBV28|TRBJ1-2|.
CASSFRDRGLNGYTF
TGTGCCAGCAGTTTTCGGGACAGGGGGCTCAATGGCTACACCTTC
>.|TRBV9|TRBJ2-7|.
CASSVRGWGDLDEQYF
TGTGCCAGCAGCGTGAGAGGGTGGGGGGACTTGGACGAGCAGTACTTC
>TRBD2|TRBV19|TRBJ2-7|.
CASSTLAGGTYEQYF
TGTGCCAGTAGCACCCTAGCGGGGGGGACCTACGAGCAGTACTTC
>.|TRBV6-5|TRBJ1-2|.
CASTSTQGGHYGYTF
TGTGCCAGCACCTCAACGCAAGGGGGGCACTATGGCTACACCTTC
>.|TRBV11-2|TRBJ2-2|.
CASSPGSSGELFF
TGTGCCAGCAGCCCCGGATCCTCCGGGGAGCTGTTTTTT
>.|TRBV18|TRBJ1-2|.
CASSPSDYGYTF
TGTGCCAGCTCGCCCTCTGACTATGGCTACACCTTC
>TRBD1|TRBV4-3|TRBJ1-1|.
CASSQQPGQGFAEAFF
TGCGCCAGCAGCCAGCAACCGGGACAGGGATTCGCTGAAGCTTTCTTT
>TRBD1|TRBV23-1|TRBJ1-5|few
CASSQWDRGNQPQHF
TGCGCCAGCAGTCAATGGGACAGGGGTAATCAGCCCCAGCATTTT
>.|TRBV9|TRBJ1-2|once
CASSVESGKGGYTF
TGTGCCAGCAGCGTAGAATCAGGGAAAGGGGGCTACACCTTC
>.|TRBV30|TRBJ2-7|.
CAWSTQGAYEQYF
TGTGCCTGGAGTACACAGGGAGCCTACGAGCAGTACTTC
>.|TRBV7-2|TRBJ2-6|.
CASSLAPRSGANVLTF
TGTGCCAGCAGCTTAGCCCCTCGCTCTGGGGCCAACGTCCTGACTTTC